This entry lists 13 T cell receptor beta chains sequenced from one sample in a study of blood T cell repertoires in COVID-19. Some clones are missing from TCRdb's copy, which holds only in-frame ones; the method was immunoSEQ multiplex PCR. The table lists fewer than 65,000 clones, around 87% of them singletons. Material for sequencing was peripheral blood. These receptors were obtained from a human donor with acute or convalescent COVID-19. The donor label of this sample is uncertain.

CDR3 nucleotides: TGTGCCACCAGCACAACTAGCACAGATACGCAGTATTTT. Its translation is CATSTTSTDTQYF. The chain joins TRBV15 to TRBJ2-3; D is ambiguous. Trimming left V 4 bases short and J 0 bases short, with 5 bases between. Germline CDR1 LNHNV, CDR2 YYDKDF (reference sequence). The CDR3 has 13 residues.

DNA of the CDR3: TGTGCCACCCTCTCAAGGGGGGGCCCCGATGAGCAGTTCTTC. It yields the protein CATLSRGGPDEQFF. The chain carries TRBV7-8 and TRBJ2-1; D perhaps matches TRBD2 (7 bases). This CDR3 is built from 14 residues. Per the germline V gene, CDR1 is SGHVS and CDR2 is FQNEAQ. V was cut by 10 bases and J by 8 bases, with 21 bases left in between.

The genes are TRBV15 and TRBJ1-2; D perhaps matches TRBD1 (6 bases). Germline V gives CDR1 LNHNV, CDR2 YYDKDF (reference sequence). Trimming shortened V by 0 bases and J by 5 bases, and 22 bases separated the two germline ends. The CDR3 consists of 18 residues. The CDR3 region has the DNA TGTGCCACCAGCAGAGATTTGGGAGCCACAGGGAACGAGTATGGCTACACCTTC. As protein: CATSRDLGATGNEYGYTF. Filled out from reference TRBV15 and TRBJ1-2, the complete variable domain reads DAMVIQNPRYQVTQFGKPVTLSCSQTLNHNVMYWYQQKSSQAPKLLFHYYDKDFNNEADTPDNFQSRRPNTSFCFLDIRSPGLGDTAMYLCATSRDLGATGNEYGYTFGSGTRLTVV.

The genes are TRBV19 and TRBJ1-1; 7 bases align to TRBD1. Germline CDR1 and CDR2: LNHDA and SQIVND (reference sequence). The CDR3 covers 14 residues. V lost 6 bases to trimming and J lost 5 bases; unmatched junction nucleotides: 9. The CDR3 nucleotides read TGTGCCAGTAGGGTACAGGGGCCGGTTACTGAAGCTTTCTTT. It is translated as CASRVQGPVTEAFF. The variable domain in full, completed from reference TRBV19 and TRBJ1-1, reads DGGITQSPKYLFRKEGQNVTLSCEQNLNHDAMYWYRQDPGQGLRLIYYSQIVNDFQKGDIAEGYSVSREKKESFPLTVTSAQKNPTAFYLCASRVQGPVTEAFFGQGTRLTVV.

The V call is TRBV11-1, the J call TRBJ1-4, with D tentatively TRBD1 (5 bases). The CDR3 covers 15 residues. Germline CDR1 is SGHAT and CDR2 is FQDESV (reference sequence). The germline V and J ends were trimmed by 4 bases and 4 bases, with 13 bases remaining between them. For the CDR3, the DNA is TGTGCCAGCAGCTGGTCTCAGGGTAATAATGAAAAACTGTTTTTT. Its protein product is CASSWSQGNNEKLFF.

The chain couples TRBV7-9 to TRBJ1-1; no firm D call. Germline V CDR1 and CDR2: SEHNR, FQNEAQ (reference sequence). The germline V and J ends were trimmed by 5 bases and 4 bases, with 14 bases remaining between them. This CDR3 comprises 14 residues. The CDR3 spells CASSRPAGITEAFF. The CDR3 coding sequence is TGTGCCAGCAGCCGGCCCGCCGGGATCACTGAAGCTTTCTTT.

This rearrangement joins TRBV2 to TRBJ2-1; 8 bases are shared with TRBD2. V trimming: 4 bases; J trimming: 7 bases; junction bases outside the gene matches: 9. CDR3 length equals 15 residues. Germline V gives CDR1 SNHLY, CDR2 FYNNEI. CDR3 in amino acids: CASSVANGGANEQFF. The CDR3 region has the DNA TGTGCCAGCAGTGTAGCTAACGGGGGGGCTAATGAGCAGTTCTTC.

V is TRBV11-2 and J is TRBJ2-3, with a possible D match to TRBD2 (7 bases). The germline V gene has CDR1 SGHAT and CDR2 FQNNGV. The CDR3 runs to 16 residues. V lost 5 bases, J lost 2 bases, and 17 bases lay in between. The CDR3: CASSLGAGDYTDTQYF. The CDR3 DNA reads TGTGCCAGCAGCCTGGGGGCGGGGGACTACACAGATACGCAGTATTTT.

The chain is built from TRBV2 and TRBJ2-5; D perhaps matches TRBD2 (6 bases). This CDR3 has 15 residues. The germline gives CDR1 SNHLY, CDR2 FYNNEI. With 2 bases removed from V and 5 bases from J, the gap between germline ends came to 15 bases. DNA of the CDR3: TGTGCCAGCAGTGAATTTGGGGTGGGAGGTGAGACCCAGTACTTC. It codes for CASSEFGVGGETQYF.

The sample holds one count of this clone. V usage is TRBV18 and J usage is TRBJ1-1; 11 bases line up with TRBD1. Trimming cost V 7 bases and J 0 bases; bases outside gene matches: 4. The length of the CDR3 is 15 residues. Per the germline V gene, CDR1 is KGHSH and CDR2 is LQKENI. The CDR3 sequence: CASLGQGGMNTEAFF. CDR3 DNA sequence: TGTGCCAGCTTGGGACAGGGGGGGATGAACACTGAAGCTTTCTTT.

CDR3 sequence reads: CASSSRSRTGELFF. CDR3 bases: TGTGCCAGCAGCTCCAGGTCCCGCACCGGGGAGCTGTTTTTT. The V call is TRBV11-3, the J call TRBJ2-2; D remains unclear. Germline V gene sequence: CDR1 SGHNT, CDR2 YENEEA. The CDR3 extends over 14 amino acids. V lost 4 bases, J lost 4 bases, and 10 bases lay in between.

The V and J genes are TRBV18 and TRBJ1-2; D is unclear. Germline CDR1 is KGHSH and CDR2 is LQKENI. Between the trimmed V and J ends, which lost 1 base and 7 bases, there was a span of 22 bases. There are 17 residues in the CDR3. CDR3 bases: TGTGCCAGCTCACCACTATCCGGGAGAGTGGCAGAACTTGGCTACACCTTC. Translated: CASSPLSGRVAELGYTF.

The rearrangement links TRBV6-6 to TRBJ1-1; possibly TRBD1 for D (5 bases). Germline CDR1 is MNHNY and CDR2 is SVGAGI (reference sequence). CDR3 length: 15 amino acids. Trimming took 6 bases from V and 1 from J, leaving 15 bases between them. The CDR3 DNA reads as TGTGCCAGCAGATCCCCGGGAGGGGCGAACACTGAAGCTTTCTTT. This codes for CASRSPGGANTEAFF.